Below, 2 T cell receptor beta chains from the same sample are listed, as sequenced in a study of T cell responses to AZD1222 COVID-19 vaccine. The protocol was immunoSEQ multiplex PCR, while the TCRdb copy is restricted to in-frame clones and leaves out a portion. The sample carries under 200,000 clones, more than 75% recorded once. The specimen was peripheral blood, collected 28 days after the second AZD1222 dose. The receptor source for this set is an adult who received the AZD1222 COVID-19 vaccine.

This clone was counted a single time. The sample carries other DNA sequences with the same CDR3. The gene calls are TRBV9 and TRBJ2-3; D remains ambiguous. The germline V and J ends were trimmed by 3 bases and 1 base, with 3 bases remaining between them. The CDR3 has 12 residues. CDR1 and CDR2 from the germline V gene are SGDLS and YYNGEE. CDR3 region: CASSDRTDTQYF. The CDR3 DNA reads as TGTGCCAGCAGCGATCGCACAGATACGCAGTATTTT. The whole variable domain, filled in from reference TRBV9 and TRBJ2-3, reads DSGVTQTPKHLITATGQRVTLRCSPRSGDLSVYWYQQSLDQGLQFLIQYYNGEERAKGNILERFSAQQFPDLHSELNLSSLELGDSALYFCASSDRTDTQYFGPGTRLTVL.

This clone was recorded only once. The rearrangement joins TRBV4-2 to TRBJ1-1, with 11 bases aligning to TRBD1. Germline CDR1 is LGHNA and CDR2 is YNFKEQ. J gave up 0 bases and V 3 bases, and 9 bases lay outside the gene matches. There are 18 residues in the CDR3. CDR3 protein: CASSHPGTGGRMNTEAFF. Here the CDR3 DNA reads TGTGCCAGCAGCCATCCCGGGACAGGGGGGCGTATGAACACTGAAGCTTTCTTT.